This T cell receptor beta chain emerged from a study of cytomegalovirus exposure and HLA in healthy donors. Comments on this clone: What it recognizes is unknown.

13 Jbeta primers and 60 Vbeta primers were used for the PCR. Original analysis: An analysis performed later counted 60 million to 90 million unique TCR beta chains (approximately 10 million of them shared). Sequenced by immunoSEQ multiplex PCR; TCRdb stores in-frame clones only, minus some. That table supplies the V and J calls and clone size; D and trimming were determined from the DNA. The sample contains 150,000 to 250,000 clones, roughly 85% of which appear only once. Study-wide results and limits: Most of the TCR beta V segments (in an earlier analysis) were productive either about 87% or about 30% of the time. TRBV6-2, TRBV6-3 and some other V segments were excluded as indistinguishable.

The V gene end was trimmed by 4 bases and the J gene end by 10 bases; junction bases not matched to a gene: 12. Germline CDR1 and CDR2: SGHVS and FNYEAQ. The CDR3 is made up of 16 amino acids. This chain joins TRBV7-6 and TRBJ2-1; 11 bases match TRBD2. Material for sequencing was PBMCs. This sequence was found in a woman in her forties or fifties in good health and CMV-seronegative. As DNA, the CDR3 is TGTGCCAGCAGCTCGATAGCGGGAGGGGATTTCCCCGAGCAGTTCTTC. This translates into CASSSIAGGDFPEQFF.